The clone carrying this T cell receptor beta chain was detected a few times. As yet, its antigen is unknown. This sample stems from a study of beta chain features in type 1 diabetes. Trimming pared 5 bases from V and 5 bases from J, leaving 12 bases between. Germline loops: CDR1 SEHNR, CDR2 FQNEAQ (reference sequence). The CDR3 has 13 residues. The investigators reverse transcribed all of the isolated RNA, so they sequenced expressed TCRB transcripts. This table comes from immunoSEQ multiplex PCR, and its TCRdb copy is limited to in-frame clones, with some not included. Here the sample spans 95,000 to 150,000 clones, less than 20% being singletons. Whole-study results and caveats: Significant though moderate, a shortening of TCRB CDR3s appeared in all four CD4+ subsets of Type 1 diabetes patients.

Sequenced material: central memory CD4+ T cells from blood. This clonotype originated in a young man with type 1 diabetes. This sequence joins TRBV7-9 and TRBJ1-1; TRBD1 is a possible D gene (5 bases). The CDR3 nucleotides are TGTGCCAGCAGCCTGGACAATTGGACTGAAGCTTTCTTT. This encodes CASSLDNWTEAFF.